The clone carrying this TCR beta chain has a count of ten or more. This entry is derived from a study of molecular identifiers for immune sequencing clone quantification. The wider study: Replicate RNA from roughly 20,000 or 100,000 naive CD8 T cells formed five aliquots; four were sequenced.

TCRdb reprocessed the PCR reads with MiXCR, giving one entry per CDR3 protein. The table shows about 640,000 distinct CDR3 sequences, with 15% to 20% occurring only once. This CDR3 region has 15 residues. Germline V gene sequence: CDR1 LGHDT, CDR2 YNNKEL (reference sequence). The ends lost 5 bases at V and 7 bases at J; junction bases unmatched: 12. Sorted cells numbering roughly 19,000 to 1,100,000, with 10%, 30% or 50% RNA, yielded the naive CD8 libraries. Sorting was used to obtain naive CD8 T cells (CD8+CD4-CCR7+CD45RA+). The chain has TRBV3-1 and TRBJ2-7; the match to TRBD1 covers 9 bases. Sequencing was carried out using naive CD8+ T cells from blood, with Jurkat cell RNA spiked in. Subset specified: FACS-sorted CD8+CD4-CCR7+CD45RA+ naive T cells. The clonotype originates from a human donor in good health. Some libraries in this study had Jurkat cell RNA spiked in. The CDR3 bases are TGTGCCAGCAGCACCCGGACAGGGGTGGTGAGTGAGCAGTACTTC. It is translated as CASSTRTGVVSEQYF.